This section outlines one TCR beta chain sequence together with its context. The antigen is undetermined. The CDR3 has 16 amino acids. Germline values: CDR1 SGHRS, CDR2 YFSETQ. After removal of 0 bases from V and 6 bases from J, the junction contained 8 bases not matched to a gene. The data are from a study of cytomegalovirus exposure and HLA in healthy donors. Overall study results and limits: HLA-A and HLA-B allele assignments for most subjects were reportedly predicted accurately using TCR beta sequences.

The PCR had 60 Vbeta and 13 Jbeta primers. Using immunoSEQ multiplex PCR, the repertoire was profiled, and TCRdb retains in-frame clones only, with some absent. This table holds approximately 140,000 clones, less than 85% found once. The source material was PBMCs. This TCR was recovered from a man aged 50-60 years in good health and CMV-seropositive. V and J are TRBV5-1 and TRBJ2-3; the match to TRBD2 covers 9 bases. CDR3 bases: TGCGCCAGCAGCTTGGAGGGACTAGCAGTTTGGGATACGCAGTATTTT. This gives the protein CASSLEGLAVWDTQYF.